A selection of T cell receptor beta chains follows, all from one sample in a study of blood T cell repertoires in COVID-19. TCRdb's copy holds only in-frame clones and misses some; the assay was immunoSEQ multiplex PCR. The table includes approximately 170,000 clones, around 82% detected once. The specimen sequenced was peripheral blood. These receptor sequences come from a woman aged 80 or over with active or convalescent COVID-19. Each CDR3 is given with its conserved first and last residue. Fields, in order: CDR3 DNA, CDR3 protein, D gene, clone size, V gene, J gene. D genes are given only for firm matches. Only some rows state a clone size, as once, few, many or a class for expanded clones.

TGTGCCAGCACCCGAGGGGGTCACGCGAATTCACCCCTCCACTTT,CASTRGGHANSPLHF,-,-,TRBV9,TRBJ1-6
TGCAGCGTGTATGGGACAGAGAGGAACTATGGCTACACCTTC,CSVYGTERNYGYTF,TRBD1,-,TRBV29-1,TRBJ1-2
TGTGCCAGCTCACCGCTACGGGATCAGCCCCAGCATTTT,CASSPLRDQPQHF,-,-,TRBV18,TRBJ1-5
TGTGCCATCAGTGACACACAGGGGGCTAATGAAAAACTGTTTTTT,CAISDTQGANEKLFF,TRBD1,few,TRBV10-3,TRBJ1-4
TGTGCCACCAGCACTTCGCTTCGCGAGGAACTGTTTTTT,CATSTSLREELFF,-,-,TRBV15,TRBJ1-4
TGTGCCAGCAGTTTGGCCGTCGACAGGGGTTCCTATAATTCACCCCTCCACTTT,CASSLAVDRGSYNSPLHF,TRBD1,-,TRBV28,TRBJ1-6
TGTGCCAGCAGTTACTCCGGCGGCGGGAGTAGGGCCGAGCAGTACTTC,CASSYSGGGSRAEQYF,TRBD2,-,TRBV6-5,TRBJ2-7
TGTGCCAGCTCACTACGCCTAATTGAGCAGTTCTTC,CASSLRLIEQFF,-,-,TRBV18,TRBJ2-1
TGTGCCAGCAGCTCCAAGGTTCGGGTCGCCACAGATACGCAGTATTTT,CASSSKVRVATDTQYF,-,-,TRBV11-1,TRBJ2-3
TGTGCCAGCAGCTTCGACAGGGGGCGGGTCTCGGGCTACACCTTC,CASSFDRGRVSGYTF,TRBD1,-,TRBV7-9,TRBJ1-2
TGTGCCAGCAGCCTCGCCCGGACAGGGGGAAGAGGCTACACCTTC,CASSLARTGGRGYTF,TRBD1,-,TRBV11-2,TRBJ1-2
TGCGCCAGCAGTTCAGGTTCTAGCGGGAGCGGCGAGCAGTACTTC,CASSSGSSGSGEQYF,TRBD2,-,TRBV5-1,TRBJ2-7
TGTGCCAGCAGCCTCACGGGAGTCTCTGGAAACACCATATATTTT,CASSLTGVSGNTIYF,-,-,TRBV7-9,TRBJ1-3
TGTGCCAGCTCACTTCAGGGGATGAACACTGAAGCTTTCTTT,CASSLQGMNTEAFF,-,once,TRBV18,TRBJ1-1
TGTGCCAGCAGTTTATGGTCGGGACAGGGGAATAGCTATGGCTACACCTTC,CASSLWSGQGNSYGYTF,TRBD1,-,TRBV28,TRBJ1-2
TGTGCCAGCAGTTCGCGGGCCGCCACTGAAGCTTTCTTT,CASSSRAATEAFF,-,-,TRBV25-1,TRBJ1-1
TGTGCCAGCATTCCAGCGGGGTCAACCTCTGAAGCTTTCTTT,CASIPAGSTSEAFF,-,-,TRBV6-5,TRBJ1-1
TGTGCCAGCAGCGTAGCAGATCAAGTTCGAGGGGAGCTGTTTTTT,CASSVADQVRGELFF,-,few,TRBV9,TRBJ2-2
TGTGCCAGTAGTATTAGCGGGAGGATCCACGAGCAGTACTTC,CASSISGRIHEQYF,TRBD2,-,TRBV19,TRBJ2-7
TGTGCCAGCAGCCCCATTCGAACGAGACTCTCTGGAAACACCATATATTTT,CASSPIRTRLSGNTIYF,-,few,TRBV7-9,TRBJ1-3
TGTGCCAGTCCGGGACAGGACCCACAGAGCGGGAACGAGCAGTACTTC,CASPGQDPQSGNEQYF,-,-,TRBV3-1/TRBV3-2,TRBJ2-7
TGCAGTGCTAGTGGCGGGCGTGGGGAAAAACTGTTTTTT,CSASGGRGEKLFF,-,-,TRBV20-1,TRBJ1-4
TGTGCCAGCAGGGACTCTGGCACAGATACGCAGTATTTT,CASRDSGTDTQYF,-,few,TRBV2,TRBJ2-3
TGTGCCAGCTCCCTACAGGTTAGCAATCAGCCCCAGCATTTT,CASSLQVSNQPQHF,-,-,TRBV18,TRBJ1-5
TGTGCCAGTACCCCGACAGGGGTTCTAGAGACCCAGTACTTC,CASTPTGVLETQYF,TRBD1,-,TRBV19,TRBJ2-5